This T cell receptor (beta chain) is drawn from a study of blood T cell repertoires in COVID-19. Study-level background: COVID-19 samples from acute and convalescent phases originated in the United States, Italy and Spain.

TCRdb's table, derived via immunoSEQ multiplex PCR, lists solely in-frame clones and lacks some. The data hold 260,000 or so clones, with approximately 88% observed a single time. Germline loops: CDR1 SGHRS, CDR2 YFSETQ. The CDR3 totals 15 residues. Trimming took off 5 bases at V and 3 bases at J, with 17 bases between the two ends. This chain links TRBV5-1 with TRBJ1-2; D is unresolved. Sequencing input: peripheral blood. This sequence was found in a human donor in a cohort sampled during active COVID-19. CDR3: CASRPPSAGYYGYTF. Here the CDR3 DNA reads TGCGCCAGCAGACCCCCATCAGCGGGGTACTATGGCTACACCTTC.